These T cell receptor beta chains were read from a single sample in a study of cytomegalovirus exposure and HLA in healthy donors. Generated by immunoSEQ multiplex PCR, the TCRdb table keeps only in-frame clones and is missing some. Seen here are around 70,000 clones, roughly 88% observed once, and the top ten hold roughly 2%. Sequencing was performed on PBMCs. These receptor sequences come from a woman in her thirties in good health and CMV-seronegative. Each CDR3 is given with its conserved first and last residue. Fields, in order: D gene, V gene, clone size, J gene, CDR3 DNA, CDR3 protein. D genes are given only for firm matches. The listing skips clone size in some rows; elsewhere it reads once, few, many or a size class.

d_call: -; v_call: TRBV21-1; clone_size: -; j_call: TRBJ2-1; cdr3_nt: TGTGCCAGCAGCAAAGTCTTGGAGGAGGGTATGATCTTC; cdr3_aa: CASSKVLEEGMIF
d_call: TRBD1; v_call: TRBV6-1; clone_size: -; j_call: TRBJ1-5; cdr3_nt: TGTGCCAGCAGTGGTGAGGCAGGGGGCGTACAGCCCCAGCATTTT; cdr3_aa: CASSGEAGGVQPQHF
d_call: -; v_call: TRBV19; clone_size: -; j_call: TRBJ2-1; cdr3_nt: TGTGCCAGTAGTACGGGCAGGGTAGTTTCCTACAATGAGCAGTTCTTC; cdr3_aa: CASSTGRVVSYNEQFF
d_call: -; v_call: TRBV15; clone_size: -; j_call: TRBJ1-4; cdr3_nt: TGTGCCACCAGCCCAGGGGTTACTAATGAAAAACTGTTTTTT; cdr3_aa: CATSPGVTNEKLFF
d_call: TRBD2; v_call: TRBV9; clone_size: -; j_call: TRBJ2-1; cdr3_nt: TGTGCCAGCAGCGTAGACCCCAGCGGGAGCAACAATGAGCAGTTCTTC; cdr3_aa: CASSVDPSGSNNEQFF
d_call: TRBD1; v_call: TRBV5-1; clone_size: -; j_call: TRBJ1-5; cdr3_nt: TGCGCCAGCAGCTTGAGGCCCGGACAGGGGTCGGATCAGCCCCAGCATTTT; cdr3_aa: CASSLRPGQGSDQPQHF
d_call: TRBD1; v_call: TRBV19; clone_size: -; j_call: TRBJ1-5; cdr3_nt: TGTGCCAGTAGTGTCGCGGACAGGGACAATCAGCCCCAGCATTTT; cdr3_aa: CASSVADRDNQPQHF
d_call: TRBD1; v_call: TRBV4-1; clone_size: few; j_call: TRBJ2-2; cdr3_nt: TGCGCCAGCAGGGAAATGCGGGACAGGGCTGTCGGGGAGCTGTTTTTT; cdr3_aa: CASREMRDRAVGELFF
d_call: TRBD1; v_call: TRBV15; clone_size: -; j_call: TRBJ2-5; cdr3_nt: TGTGCCACCAGCAGAGGAGACAGGGGAAGGGAGACCCAGTACTTC; cdr3_aa: CATSRGDRGRETQYF
d_call: TRBD1; v_call: TRBV5-4; clone_size: -; j_call: TRBJ2-2; cdr3_nt: TGTGCCAGCAGCTTAGGGGACAGGGTTCCCAGGGAGCTGTTTTTT; cdr3_aa: CASSLGDRVPRELFF
d_call: TRBD2; v_call: TRBV27; clone_size: -; j_call: TRBJ2-7; cdr3_nt: TGTGCCAGCAGGCGGGAAGCGGGAGGGCCTGTTCACGAGCAGTACTTC; cdr3_aa: CASRREAGGPVHEQYF
d_call: -; v_call: TRBV30; clone_size: -; j_call: TRBJ1-3; cdr3_nt: TGTGCCTCCTACCGACTGAGCTCTGGAAACACCATATATTTT; cdr3_aa: CASYRLSSGNTIYF
d_call: TRBD1; v_call: TRBV28; clone_size: -; j_call: TRBJ2-5; cdr3_nt: TGTGCCAGCAGTGGGACAGGTGGGTTACGAGAGACCCAGTACTTC; cdr3_aa: CASSGTGGLRETQYF
d_call: TRBD1; v_call: TRBV4-2; clone_size: -; j_call: TRBJ1-6; cdr3_nt: TGTGCCAGCAGCCCCTCTACAGGGGGAGATTGGGGTTCACCCCTCCACTTT; cdr3_aa: CASSPSTGGDWGSPLHF
d_call: -; v_call: TRBV6-4; clone_size: -; j_call: TRBJ1-5; cdr3_nt: TGTGCCAGCAGTGAGGTGGGGGCACTTAGCAATCAGCCCCAGCATTTT; cdr3_aa: CASSEVGALSNQPQHF
d_call: -; v_call: TRBV10-3; clone_size: -; j_call: TRBJ2-3; cdr3_nt: TGTGCCATCAAGGAGAGACTAGACGGCACAGATACGCAGTATTTT; cdr3_aa: CAIKERLDGTDTQYF
d_call: TRBD2; v_call: TRBV4-3; clone_size: -; j_call: TRBJ2-7; cdr3_nt: TGCGCCAGCAGCCAAGGACTAGCGGGAGTAGCCGAGCAGTACTTC; cdr3_aa: CASSQGLAGVAEQYF
d_call: TRBD2; v_call: TRBV10-1; clone_size: once; j_call: TRBJ2-7; cdr3_nt: TGCGCCAGTGGCCCAGCGGGGAGCTCCTACGAGCAGTACTTC; cdr3_aa: CASGPAGSSYEQYF
d_call: TRBD2; v_call: TRBV7-2; clone_size: -; j_call: TRBJ2-1; cdr3_nt: TGTGCCAGCAGCTTAGCGGGGACGAATAGCGGGCAGCAGTTCTTC; cdr3_aa: CASSLAGTNSGQQFF
d_call: -; v_call: TRBV7-2; clone_size: -; j_call: TRBJ2-5; cdr3_nt: TGTGCCAGCAGCGCGGCTAGCGCGGAGACCCAGTACTTC; cdr3_aa: CASSAASAETQYF
d_call: TRBD2; v_call: TRBV6-4; clone_size: -; j_call: TRBJ2-3; cdr3_nt: TGTGCCAGCAGTCCCCGGGGAGCGGGAGACCCAGATACGCAGTATTTT; cdr3_aa: CASSPRGAGDPDTQYF
d_call: TRBD1; v_call: TRBV30; clone_size: -; j_call: TRBJ1-5; cdr3_nt: TGTGCCTGGAGTACAGGGGTGAGGCAGCCCCAGCATTTT; cdr3_aa: CAWSTGVRQPQHF
d_call: TRBD2; v_call: TRBV28; clone_size: -; j_call: TRBJ2-1; cdr3_nt: TGTGCCAGCAGTTTTTGGGGGGGGAACAATGAGCAGTTCTTC; cdr3_aa: CASSFWGGNNEQFF
d_call: -; v_call: TRBV14; clone_size: -; j_call: TRBJ2-3; cdr3_nt: TGTGCCAGCAGCCAAGGTCTTAGCGACGGGGGCACAGATACGCAGTATTTT; cdr3_aa: CASSQGLSDGGTDTQYF
d_call: -; v_call: TRBV6-9; clone_size: -; j_call: TRBJ2-1; cdr3_nt: TGTGCCAGCAGCCATAGATCCTGCAATGAGCAGTTCTTC; cdr3_aa: CASSHRSCNEQFF
d_call: -; v_call: TRBV28; clone_size: once; j_call: TRBJ2-5; cdr3_nt: TGTGCCAGCAGTATCCCCGGAGGAAAAGAGACCCAGTACTTC; cdr3_aa: CASSIPGGKETQYF
d_call: -; v_call: TRBV7-3; clone_size: few; j_call: TRBJ1-3; cdr3_nt: TGTGCCAGTGCACAGGGTACGTCTGGAAACACCATATATTTT; cdr3_aa: CASAQGTSGNTIYF
d_call: -; v_call: TRBV7-2; clone_size: -; j_call: TRBJ1-1; cdr3_nt: TGTGCCAGCAGCTTGGTAGGGGGTCTGAACACTGAAGCTTTCTTT; cdr3_aa: CASSLVGGLNTEAFF
d_call: TRBD1; v_call: TRBV30; clone_size: -; j_call: TRBJ1-2; cdr3_nt: TGTGCCTGGAGTATGGGACAGGGGCCGTCATATGGCTACACCTTC; cdr3_aa: CAWSMGQGPSYGYTF
d_call: -; v_call: TRBV5-1; clone_size: -; j_call: TRBJ1-5; cdr3_nt: TGCGCCAGCAGCTTATCCGGGACACCAAATCAGCCCCAGCATTTT; cdr3_aa: CASSLSGTPNQPQHF
d_call: -; v_call: TRBV28; clone_size: -; j_call: TRBJ1-4; cdr3_nt: TGTGCCAGCAGTCCCCCCCGGGGAGGGGCCCTACCCAATGAAAAACTGTTTTTT; cdr3_aa: CASSPPRGGALPNEKLFF
d_call: TRBD2; v_call: TRBV28; clone_size: -; j_call: TRBJ2-7; cdr3_nt: TGTGCCAGCAGTCCCGCGGGGAGGGAATCTGCCTACGAGCAGTACTTC; cdr3_aa: CASSPAGRESAYEQYF
d_call: TRBD2; v_call: TRBV19; clone_size: once; j_call: TRBJ2-1; cdr3_nt: TGTGCCAGTAGTATAGATCTGGCTAGCGGGAGCGTGGGTGAGCAGTTCTTC; cdr3_aa: CASSIDLASGSVGEQFF
d_call: -; v_call: TRBV18; clone_size: -; j_call: TRBJ2-1; cdr3_nt: TGTGCCAGCTCACCGCGTATTATGGGTCGGGGCAATGAGCAGTTCTTC; cdr3_aa: CASSPRIMGRGNEQFF
d_call: -; v_call: TRBV11-3; clone_size: -; j_call: TRBJ2-5; cdr3_nt: TGTGCCAGCAGCCAGACTAGATGGGGGACCCAGTACTTC; cdr3_aa: CASSQTRWGTQYF
d_call: -; v_call: TRBV30; clone_size: -; j_call: TRBJ1-1; cdr3_nt: TGTGCCTGGAGTGTACTCGGCGGAGGAGCTTTCTTT; cdr3_aa: CAWSVLGGGAFF
d_call: -; v_call: TRBV7-8; clone_size: -; j_call: TRBJ2-7; cdr3_nt: TGTGCCAGCAGCTTAGAATCCTGGACTCGATCTTACGAGCAGTACTTC; cdr3_aa: CASSLESWTRSYEQYF
d_call: -; v_call: TRBV19; clone_size: -; j_call: TRBJ2-2; cdr3_nt: TGTGCCAGTAGTGACTTAAGGGGGAAAGGCACCGGGGAGCTGTTTTTT; cdr3_aa: CASSDLRGKGTGELFF
d_call: -; v_call: TRBV11-2; clone_size: -; j_call: TRBJ2-7; cdr3_nt: TGTGCCAGCAGCGGGGCGGGGTACGAGCAGTACTTC; cdr3_aa: CASSGAGYEQYF
d_call: -; v_call: TRBV7-6; clone_size: -; j_call: TRBJ2-7; cdr3_nt: TGTGCCAGCAGCTTATCTTCCAGGGTCGAAGAGCAGTACTTC; cdr3_aa: CASSLSSRVEEQYF
d_call: TRBD1; v_call: TRBV6-1; clone_size: -; j_call: TRBJ1-1; cdr3_nt: TGTGCCAGCAGTTGGACAGGGATGAACACTGAAGCTTTCTTT; cdr3_aa: CASSWTGMNTEAFF
d_call: -; v_call: TRBV28; clone_size: -; j_call: TRBJ2-7; cdr3_nt: TGTGCCAGCAGCTCTAGATCCTACCTAACCTACGAGCAGTACTTC; cdr3_aa: CASSSRSYLTYEQYF
d_call: -; v_call: TRBV29-1; clone_size: -; j_call: TRBJ1-3; cdr3_nt: TGCAGCGTTGGGGCAGGGTCCGGAAACACCATATATTTT; cdr3_aa: CSVGAGSGNTIYF
d_call: -; v_call: TRBV4-1; clone_size: -; j_call: TRBJ1-1; cdr3_nt: TGCGCCAGCAGCCCTGCGGGGGGGGGCACTGAAGCTTTCTTT; cdr3_aa: CASSPAGGGTEAFF
d_call: TRBD1; v_call: TRBV10-3; clone_size: -; j_call: TRBJ2-7; cdr3_nt: TGTGCCATCAGTGGACAGGGAACGCATAACGAGCAGTACTTC; cdr3_aa: CAISGQGTHNEQYF
d_call: TRBD1; v_call: TRBV7-2; clone_size: -; j_call: TRBJ1-1; cdr3_nt: TGTGCCAGCAGCAAGGACAGGGGAGTTCATGAAGCTTTCTTT; cdr3_aa: CASSKDRGVHEAFF
d_call: TRBD2; v_call: TRBV7-2; clone_size: -; j_call: TRBJ2-7; cdr3_nt: TGTGCCAGCAGCTTAGTTGGGAGGGGCGTCGACGAGCAGTACTTC; cdr3_aa: CASSLVGRGVDEQYF
d_call: -; v_call: TRBV6-6; clone_size: -; j_call: TRBJ2-7; cdr3_nt: TGTGCCACCGGGACACGGACCTACGAGCAGTACTTC; cdr3_aa: CATGTRTYEQYF
d_call: -; v_call: TRBV6-5; clone_size: few; j_call: TRBJ2-6; cdr3_nt: TGTGCCAGCAGTTCGGTAGCGGCCGTCTACGTCCTGACTTTC; cdr3_aa: CASSSVAAVYVLTF
d_call: TRBD1; v_call: TRBV15; clone_size: few; j_call: TRBJ1-3; cdr3_nt: TGTGCCACCAGCAGGACAGGGTCGTACTCTGGAAACACCATATATTTT; cdr3_aa: CATSRTGSYSGNTIYF
d_call: TRBD1; v_call: TRBV2; clone_size: -; j_call: TRBJ2-3; cdr3_nt: TGTGCCAGCAGGGGTAAGGGTGCGACAGGGCCGCGCACAGATACGCAGTATTTT; cdr3_aa: CASRGKGATGPRTDTQYF
d_call: -; v_call: TRBV29-1; clone_size: -; j_call: TRBJ2-2; cdr3_nt: TGCAGCGTTGAGCCCCCAGGGGCCGGGGAGCTGTTTTTT; cdr3_aa: CSVEPPGAGELFF
d_call: -; v_call: TRBV7-3; clone_size: -; j_call: TRBJ2-2; cdr3_nt: TGTGCCAGCAGCCCCCATCAAGCGGCGAACACCGGGGAGCTGTTTTTT; cdr3_aa: CASSPHQAANTGELFF
d_call: TRBD1; v_call: TRBV6-4; clone_size: -; j_call: TRBJ1-2; cdr3_nt: TGTGCCAGCAGTGTCGAACAGGGGGCGCAGGATGGCTACACCTTC; cdr3_aa: CASSVEQGAQDGYTF
d_call: TRBD2; v_call: TRBV19; clone_size: -; j_call: TRBJ2-7; cdr3_nt: TGTGCCAGTATTGAGCGGGAGGGCCACGAGCAGTACTTC; cdr3_aa: CASIEREGHEQYF
d_call: -; v_call: TRBV13; clone_size: -; j_call: TRBJ2-7; cdr3_nt: TGTGCCAGCAGCGCCCAGGGACTGACTTCCTACGAGCAGTACTTC; cdr3_aa: CASSAQGLTSYEQYF
d_call: -; v_call: TRBV5-1; clone_size: -; j_call: TRBJ1-1; cdr3_nt: TGCGCCAGCAGCTTGGGGGATTTTGGAACAGGTGCGAGCACTGAAGCTTTCTTT; cdr3_aa: CASSLGDFGTGASTEAFF
d_call: TRBD1; v_call: TRBV29-1; clone_size: few; j_call: TRBJ1-1; cdr3_nt: TGCAGCGTTGCCAGACAGGGGATGAACACTGAAGCTTTCTTT; cdr3_aa: CSVARQGMNTEAFF
d_call: TRBD1; v_call: TRBV28; clone_size: -; j_call: TRBJ1-2; cdr3_nt: TGTGCCAGCAGTTTACAAGGGACAGGCTATGGCTACACCTTC; cdr3_aa: CASSLQGTGYGYTF